The rows below give T cell receptor beta chains drawn from one sample of a study of monozygotic twins with inflammatory bowel disease. TCRdb re-called the 5' RACE reads and shows each CDR3 protein once, DNA omitted. The sample table includes about 420,000 distinct CDR3 sequences. Material for sequencing was blood. These TCRs come from a human donor with ulcerative colitis or Crohn's disease, or a healthy co-twin of an affected twin (not recorded which). Each CDR3 is given with its conserved first and last residue. The order of the fields is V gene, J gene, CDR3 protein.

v_gene: TRBV5-1; j_gene: TRBJ1-1; CDR3aa: CASSQVSRRPMNTEAFF
v_gene: TRBV20-1; j_gene: TRBJ2-3; CDR3aa: CSARMLAGGDTQYF
v_gene: TRBV6-1; j_gene: TRBJ1-5; CDR3aa: CASKTGQSNQPQHF
v_gene: TRBV12-3/TRBV12-4; j_gene: TRBJ1-1; CDR3aa: CASSLAGPLNTEAFF
v_gene: TRBV11-2; j_gene: TRBJ2-1; CDR3aa: CASSLTSGGSSYNEQFF
v_gene: TRBV3-1; j_gene: TRBJ2-5; CDR3aa: CASSRNPRGGRTRETQYF
v_gene: TRBV29-1; j_gene: TRBJ1-1; CDR3aa: CSAHPGGGLNTEAFF
v_gene: TRBV5-1; j_gene: TRBJ1-2; CDR3aa: CASSLVGSARGEYGYTF
v_gene: TRBV7-2; j_gene: TRBJ2-5; CDR3aa: CASSLFARVGETQYF
v_gene: TRBV7-2; j_gene: TRBJ2-3; CDR3aa: CASSYRRDRTDTQYF
v_gene: TRBV5-1; j_gene: TRBJ1-2; CDR3aa: CASSTSETYGYTF
v_gene: TRBV5-5; j_gene: TRBJ2-7; CDR3aa: CASSPFDRGRNEQYF
v_gene: TRBV10-3; j_gene: TRBJ2-2; CDR3aa: CAIKGHNTGELFF
v_gene: TRBV20-1; j_gene: TRBJ1-1; CDR3aa: CSAIFPGGAEAFF
v_gene: TRBV27; j_gene: TRBJ2-5; CDR3aa: CASSPTRGRETQYF
v_gene: TRBV12-3/TRBV12-4; j_gene: TRBJ1-6; CDR3aa: CASSLLRTVDNSPLHF
v_gene: TRBV27; j_gene: TRBJ2-1; CDR3aa: CASRGQVGHEQFF
v_gene: TRBV12-3/TRBV12-4; j_gene: TRBJ1-2; CDR3aa: CASSPYNIMEGYTF
v_gene: TRBV20-1; j_gene: TRBJ2-7; CDR3aa: CSARGASARTSYEQYF
v_gene: TRBV5-1; j_gene: TRBJ1-1; CDR3aa: CASSLKPLGTMTEAFF
v_gene: TRBV9; j_gene: TRBJ2-1; CDR3aa: CASSVEMTSGRWGNEQFF
v_gene: TRBV28; j_gene: TRBJ2-7; CDR3aa: CASSSRPAAHEQYF
v_gene: TRBV5-1; j_gene: TRBJ2-3; CDR3aa: CASSLALGGTDTQYF
v_gene: TRBV7-2; j_gene: TRBJ2-3; CDR3aa: CASRLVQGGDTQYF
v_gene: TRBV20-1; j_gene: TRBJ2-3; CDR3aa: CSAPGTSGLTDTQYF
v_gene: TRBV5-1; j_gene: TRBJ2-7; CDR3aa: CASSLDNQGKSEQYF
v_gene: TRBV5-8; j_gene: TRBJ1-4; CDR3aa: CASSGGRHGNEKLFF
v_gene: TRBV3-1; j_gene: TRBJ1-1; CDR3aa: CASSPPLDNTEAFF
v_gene: TRBV6-1; j_gene: TRBJ2-1; CDR3aa: CASRPLPGWVGSYNEQFF
v_gene: TRBV14; j_gene: TRBJ2-7; CDR3aa: CASSQLSSSYEQYF
v_gene: TRBV5-1; j_gene: TRBJ2-5; CDR3aa: CASSQSGTKETQYF
v_gene: TRBV4-3; j_gene: TRBJ2-7; CDR3aa: CASSQDRSGRPAEQYF
v_gene: TRBV5-1; j_gene: TRBJ2-2; CDR3aa: CASKRRQGRNTGELFF
v_gene: TRBV24-1; j_gene: TRBJ1-1; CDR3aa: CATSEESSQRELTEAFF
v_gene: TRBV24-1; j_gene: TRBJ2-3; CDR3aa: CATSQANPSTDTQYF
v_gene: TRBV14; j_gene: TRBJ2-6; CDR3aa: CASSPQGFTANVLTF
v_gene: TRBV5-1; j_gene: TRBJ2-3; CDR3aa: CATSRGQPSTDTQYF
v_gene: TRBV28; j_gene: TRBJ2-3; CDR3aa: CASSRHGSDTQYF
v_gene: TRBV5-1; j_gene: TRBJ2-7; CDR3aa: CASSLRDTITYEQYF
v_gene: TRBV7-2; j_gene: TRBJ2-3; CDR3aa: CASSLGTSGRESDTQYF
v_gene: TRBV7-9; j_gene: TRBJ1-1; CDR3aa: CASSWVRGGGMNTEAFF
v_gene: TRBV6-5; j_gene: TRBJ2-1; CDR3aa: CASSYGGQGRNEQFF
v_gene: TRBV3-1; j_gene: TRBJ2-2; CDR3aa: CASSQDPAGPGELFF
v_gene: TRBV5-6; j_gene: TRBJ2-5; CDR3aa: CASSLRDETQYF
v_gene: TRBV5-1; j_gene: TRBJ2-5; CDR3aa: CASSSLGQIETQCF
v_gene: TRBV5-6; j_gene: TRBJ2-4; CDR3aa: CASSLSVGQFNIQYF
v_gene: TRBV20-1; j_gene: TRBJ1-1; CDR3aa: CSARAPGMNTEAFF
v_gene: TRBV7-2; j_gene: TRBJ1-2; CDR3aa: CANRQGAGRGYTF
v_gene: TRBV20-1; j_gene: TRBJ1-6; CDR3aa: CSAMGVSNSPLHF
v_gene: TRBV18; j_gene: TRBJ1-2; CDR3aa: CAGSPAGVEGYTF
v_gene: TRBV3-1; j_gene: TRBJ1-4; CDR3aa: CASSRTRGGTEKLFF
v_gene: TRBV12-3/TRBV12-4; j_gene: TRBJ2-3; CDR3aa: CASSLGGTTDTQYF
v_gene: TRBV20-1; j_gene: TRBJ1-2; CDR3aa: CSSRREGSYGYTF
v_gene: TRBV21-1; j_gene: TRBJ2-2; CDR3aa: CASSKEWREDTGELFF
v_gene: TRBV20-1; j_gene: TRBJ2-3; CDR3aa: CSANPLAGVNTQYF